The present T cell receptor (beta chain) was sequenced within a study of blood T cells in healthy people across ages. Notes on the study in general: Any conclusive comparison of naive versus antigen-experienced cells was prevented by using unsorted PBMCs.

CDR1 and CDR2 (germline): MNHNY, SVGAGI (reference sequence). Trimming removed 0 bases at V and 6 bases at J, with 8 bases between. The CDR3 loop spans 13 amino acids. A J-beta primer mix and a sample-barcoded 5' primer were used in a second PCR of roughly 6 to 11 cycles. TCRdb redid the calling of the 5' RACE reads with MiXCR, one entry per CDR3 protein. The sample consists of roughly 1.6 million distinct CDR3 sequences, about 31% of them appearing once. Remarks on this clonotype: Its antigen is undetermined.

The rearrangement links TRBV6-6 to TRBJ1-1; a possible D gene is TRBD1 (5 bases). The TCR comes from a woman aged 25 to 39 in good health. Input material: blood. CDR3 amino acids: CASSYSMGPEAFF. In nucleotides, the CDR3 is TGTGCCAGCAGTTACTCGATGGGACCTGAAGCTTTCTTT.